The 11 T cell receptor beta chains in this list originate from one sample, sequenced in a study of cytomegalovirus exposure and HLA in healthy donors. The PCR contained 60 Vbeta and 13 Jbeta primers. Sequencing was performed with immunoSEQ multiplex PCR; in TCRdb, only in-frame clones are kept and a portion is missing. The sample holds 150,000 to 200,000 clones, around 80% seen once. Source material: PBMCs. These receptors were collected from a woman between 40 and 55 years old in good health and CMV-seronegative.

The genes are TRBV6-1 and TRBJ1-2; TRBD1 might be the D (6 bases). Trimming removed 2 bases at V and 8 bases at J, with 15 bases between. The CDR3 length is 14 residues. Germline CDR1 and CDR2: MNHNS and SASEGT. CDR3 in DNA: TGTGCCAGCAGTGAATTATTACAGGGTGGCGGCTACACCTTC. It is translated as CASSELLQGGGYTF.

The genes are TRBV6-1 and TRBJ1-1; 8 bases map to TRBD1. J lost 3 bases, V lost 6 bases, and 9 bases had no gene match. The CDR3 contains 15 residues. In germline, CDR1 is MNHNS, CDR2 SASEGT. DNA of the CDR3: TGTGCCAGCAGGGGGGGCCCAGGGGGCCACACTGAAGCTTTCTTT. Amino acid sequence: CASRGGPGGHTEAFF.

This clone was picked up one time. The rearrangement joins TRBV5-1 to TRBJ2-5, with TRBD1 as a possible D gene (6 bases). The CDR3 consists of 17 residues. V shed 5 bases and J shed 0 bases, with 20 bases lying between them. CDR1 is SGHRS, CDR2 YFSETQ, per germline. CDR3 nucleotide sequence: TGCGCCAGCAGGGGAGCTCCAGGGCAGGGGTACCAAGAGACCCAGTACTTC. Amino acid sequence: CASRGAPGQGYQETQYF.

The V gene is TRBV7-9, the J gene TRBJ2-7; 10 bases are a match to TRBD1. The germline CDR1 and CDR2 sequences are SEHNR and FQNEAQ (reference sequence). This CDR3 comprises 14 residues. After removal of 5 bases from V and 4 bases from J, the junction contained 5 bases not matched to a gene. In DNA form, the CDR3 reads TGTGCCAGCAGCGACAGGGGGCGTACGTACGAGCAGTACTTC. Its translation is CASSDRGRTYEQYF.

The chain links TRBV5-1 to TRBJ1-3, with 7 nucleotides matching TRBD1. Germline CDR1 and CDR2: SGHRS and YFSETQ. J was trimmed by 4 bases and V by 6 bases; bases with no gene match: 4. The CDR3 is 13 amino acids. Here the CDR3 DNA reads TGCGCCAGCACCGACAGGGACGGAAACACCATATATTTT. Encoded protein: CASTDRDGNTIYF.

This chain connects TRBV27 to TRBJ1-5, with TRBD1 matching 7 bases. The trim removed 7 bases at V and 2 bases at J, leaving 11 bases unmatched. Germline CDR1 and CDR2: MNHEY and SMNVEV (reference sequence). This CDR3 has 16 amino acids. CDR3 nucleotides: TGTGCCAGCAAAGGACAGGCTCAAGTCGGCAATCAGCCCCAGCATTTT. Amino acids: CASKGQAQVGNQPQHF.

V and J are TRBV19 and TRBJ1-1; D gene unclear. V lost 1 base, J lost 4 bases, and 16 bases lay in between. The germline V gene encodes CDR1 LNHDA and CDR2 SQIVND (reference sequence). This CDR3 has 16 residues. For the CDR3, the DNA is TGTGCCAGTAGTATAGGGACGGGAACGGCCGGCACTGAAGCTTTCTTT. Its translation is CASSIGTGTAGTEAFF.

This chain's CDR3 is CASSAPLRANTGELFF. CDR3 sequence (DNA): TGTGCCAGCAGTGCACCTTTGCGGGCGAACACCGGGGAGCTGTTTTTT. V is TRBV28 and J is TRBJ2-2; a weak D match, TRBD2 (5 bases). Per germline, CDR1 MDHEN and CDR2 SYDVKM. V lost 5 bases, J lost 0 bases, and 13 bases lay in between. CDR3 length: 16 residues.

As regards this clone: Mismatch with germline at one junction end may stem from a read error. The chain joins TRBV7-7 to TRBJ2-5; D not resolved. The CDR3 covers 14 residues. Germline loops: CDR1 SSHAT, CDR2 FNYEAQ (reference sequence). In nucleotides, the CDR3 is TGTGCTAGCAGCCCCGACCTAGGTGGAGAGACCCAGTACTTC. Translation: CASSPDLGGETQYF.

The CDR3 DNA reads TGTGCCAGCAGACCGGAGATGGGGAACACTGAAGCTTTCTTT. Protein product: CASRPEMGNTEAFF. The chain employs TRBV5-4 and TRBJ1-1, with no clear D. This CDR3 has 14 amino acids. V was pared by 5 bases and J by 1 base, with 12 bases between. Germline loops: CDR1 SGHNT, CDR2 YYREEE (reference sequence). Looking up the rest from reference TRBV5-4 and TRBJ1-1 gives the full variable domain: ETGVTQSPTHLIKTRGQQVTLRCSSQSGHNTVSWYQQALGQGPQFIFQYYREEENGRGNFPPRFSGLQFPNYSSELNVNALELDDSALYLCASRPEMGNTEAFFGQGTRLTVV.

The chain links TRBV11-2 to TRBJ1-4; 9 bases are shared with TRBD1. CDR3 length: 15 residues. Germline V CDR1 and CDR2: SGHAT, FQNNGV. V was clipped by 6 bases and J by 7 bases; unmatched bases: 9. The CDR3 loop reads CASRPQGAWGEKLFF. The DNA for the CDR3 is TGTGCCAGCAGGCCACAGGGGGCGTGGGGTGAAAAACTGTTTTTT.